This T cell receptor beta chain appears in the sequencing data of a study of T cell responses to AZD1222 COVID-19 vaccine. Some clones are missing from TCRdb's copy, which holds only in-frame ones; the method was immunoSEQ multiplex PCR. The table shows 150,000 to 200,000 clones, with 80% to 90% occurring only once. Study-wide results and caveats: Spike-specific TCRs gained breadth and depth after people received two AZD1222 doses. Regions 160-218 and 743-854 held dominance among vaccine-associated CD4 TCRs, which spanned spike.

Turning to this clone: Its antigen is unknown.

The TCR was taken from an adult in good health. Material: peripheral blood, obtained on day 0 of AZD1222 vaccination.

CDR3 bases: TGTGCCAGTAGTAAGTTGGCAGGGGTAGGCACCGGGGAGCTGTTTTTT. It is translated as CASSKLAGVGTGELFF. The V call is TRBV19, the J call TRBJ2-2; weak D call: TRBD1 (6 bases). The V gene lost 4 bases and the J gene lost 4 bases, with 16 bases spanning the gap. The CDR3 runs to 16 residues. Germline V CDR1 and CDR2: LNHDA, SQIVND (reference sequence).